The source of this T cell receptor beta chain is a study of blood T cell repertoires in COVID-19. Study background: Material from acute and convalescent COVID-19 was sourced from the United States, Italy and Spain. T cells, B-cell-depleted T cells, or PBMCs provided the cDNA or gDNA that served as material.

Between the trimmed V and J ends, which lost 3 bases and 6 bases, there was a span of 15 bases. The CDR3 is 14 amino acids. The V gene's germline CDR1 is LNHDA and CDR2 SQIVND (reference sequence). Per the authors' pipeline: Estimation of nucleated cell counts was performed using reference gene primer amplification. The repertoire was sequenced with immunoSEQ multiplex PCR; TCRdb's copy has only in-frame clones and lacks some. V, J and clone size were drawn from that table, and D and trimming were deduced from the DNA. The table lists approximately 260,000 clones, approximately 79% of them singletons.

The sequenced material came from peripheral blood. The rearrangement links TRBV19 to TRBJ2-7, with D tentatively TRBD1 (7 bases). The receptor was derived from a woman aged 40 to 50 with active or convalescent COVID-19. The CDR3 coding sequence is TGTGCCAGTAGTATCAGGAGGGGGCTTGGCGAGCAGTACTTC. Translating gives CASSIRRGLGEQYF.